This T cell receptor beta chain was sequenced during a study of a mutant IDH1 vaccine in newly diagnosed glioma. Study context: Vaccination began 4-6 weeks post radiotherapy alone, or with temozolomide cycles. Before enrollment, patients got radiotherapy alone, temozolomide alone, or mostly the combination.

The junction had 7 bases not matched to a gene; V was cut back by 6 bases and J by 7 bases. CDR1 is SGHTA and CDR2 is FQGNSA in the germline V gene. The CDR3 runs 14 residues. About this clone itself: Its antigen is unknown.

Time point noted: week 11, during vaccination. Doses consisted of 300 ug of mutant IDH1 20-mer peptide each, paired with topical imiquimod. Whole-study findings and limits: Immune responses induced by the vaccine were seen in roughly 93% of patients, spanning multiple MHC alleles. Shifts in the top peripheral T cell clonotypes seemed unrelated to pseudoprogression.

Clones were sequenced by immunoSEQ multiplex PCR, and TCRdb holds only the in-frame ones, with some missing. The sample has roughly 62,000 clones; approximately 89% are singletons. Sample: PBMCs, taken from a glioma patient whose treatment included an IDH1 peptide vaccine. This TCR was sampled from a man aged 40-50 years with glioma. The chain carries TRBV7-2 and TRBJ2-7; 12 nucleotides agree with TRBD2. This CDR3 reads CASSRLAGAGEQYF. The CDR3 nucleotides read TGTGCCAGCAGTCGACTAGCGGGAGCGGGGGAGCAGTACTTC.